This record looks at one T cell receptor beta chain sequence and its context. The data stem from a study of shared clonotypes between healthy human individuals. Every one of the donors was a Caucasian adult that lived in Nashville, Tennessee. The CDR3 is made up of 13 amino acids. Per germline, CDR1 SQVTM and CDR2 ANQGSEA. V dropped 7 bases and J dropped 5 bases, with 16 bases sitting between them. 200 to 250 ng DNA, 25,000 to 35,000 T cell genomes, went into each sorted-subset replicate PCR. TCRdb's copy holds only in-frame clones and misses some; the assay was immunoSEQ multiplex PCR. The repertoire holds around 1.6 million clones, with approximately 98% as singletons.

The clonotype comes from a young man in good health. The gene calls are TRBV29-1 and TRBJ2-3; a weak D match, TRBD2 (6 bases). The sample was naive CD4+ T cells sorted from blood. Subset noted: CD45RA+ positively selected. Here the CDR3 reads CSATLALQDTQYF. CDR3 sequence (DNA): TGCAGCGCCACACTAGCACTACAAGATACGCAGTATTTT.